Reported below is one T cell receptor (beta chain). The source of the sample is a study of shared clonotypes between healthy human individuals. Some clones are missing from TCRdb's copy, which holds only in-frame ones; the method was immunoSEQ multiplex PCR. This table holds 630,000 or so clones, 98% found once. Terminally differentiated effector memory CD45RA+ cells were left out of the naive CD8 fraction, which was CD45RO-negative and positively selected for CCR7. The CDR3 loop spans 14 amino acids. V was clipped by 4 bases and J by 0 bases; unmatched bases: 3. Germline V gene sequence: CDR1 SQVTM, CDR2 ANQGSEA.

What was sequenced was naive CD8+ T cells sorted from blood. The genes are TRBV29-1 and TRBJ2-5; TRBD2 matches at 9 bases. The receptor was isolated from a man aged 25 to 40 in good health. This chain's CDR3 is CSVVLAGYQETQYF. CDR3 DNA: TGCAGCGTTGTGCTAGCGGGGTACCAAGAGACCCAGTACTTC.